The rows below give T cell receptor beta chains drawn from one sample of a study of blood T cell repertoires in COVID-19. Produced via immunoSEQ multiplex PCR; TCRdb's table is partial and in-frame only. The data contain 100,000 to 150,000 clones, about 88% of them singletons. Specimen: peripheral blood. These receptors were taken from a woman aged 80 or over with acute or convalescent COVID-19. Each CDR3 is given with its conserved first and last residue. The D gene is left open where the match is weak. Rows may omit the clone size; those that give it use once, few, many or a size class.

clone size	V gene	D gene	J gene	CDR3 DNA	CDR3 protein
once	TRBV5-1	NA	TRBJ2-2	TGCGCCAGCAGAATATCGACAGAAAACACCGGGGAGCTGTTTTTT	CASRISTENTGELFF
NA	TRBV12-5	TRBD1	TRBJ2-3	TGTGCTAGTGGCGGGGGACAGGGCTACACAGATACGCAGTATTTT	CASGGGQGYTDTQYF
NA	TRBV19	TRBD1	TRBJ1-5	TGTGCCAGTAGTCGGGGACAGGGCAACAGCAATCAGCCCCAGCATTTT	CASSRGQGNSNQPQHF
NA	TRBV5-1	NA	TRBJ2-7	TGCGCCAGCAGCGCCGGGACAACCTCCTACGAGCAGTACTTC	CASSAGTTSYEQYF
NA	TRBV2	NA	TRBJ1-6	TGTGCCAGCAGTGGAGAGCGAGTAGGTTCACCCCTCCACTTT	CASSGERVGSPLHF
once	TRBV7-2	TRBD2	TRBJ2-7	TGTGCCAGCAGCCCCCAGGCGGGGGGATCCTACGAGCAGTACTTC	CASSPQAGGSYEQYF
once	TRBV24-1	NA	TRBJ1-2	TGTGCCACCAGTGACGGGCGGGGCGCTGATGGCTACACCTTC	CATSDGRGADGYTF
NA	TRBV6-2/TRBV6-3	TRBD1	TRBJ2-3	TGTGCCAGCAGTTACGTAGGGGGCCGGTTGTATTTT	CASSYVGGRLYF
NA	TRBV7-2	TRBD1	TRBJ1-3	TGTGCCAGCTCCCAGGACAGGGCTGGAAACACCATATATTTT	CASSQDRAGNTIYF
NA	TRBV9	NA	TRBJ1-6	TGTGCCAGCAGCGTAGAAGCGGGCACCCCCCTCCACTTT	CASSVEAGTPLHF
NA	TRBV6-2/TRBV6-3	TRBD1	TRBJ1-2	TGTGCCAGCAGCCGATTCGGGACAGAGGATGGCTACACCTTC	CASSRFGTEDGYTF
NA	TRBV6-2/TRBV6-3	NA	TRBJ2-6	TGTGCCAGCAGTACCCCTCCCGGCAGGTACTCTGGGGCCAACGTCCTGACTTTC	CASSTPPGRYSGANVLTF
NA	TRBV28	TRBD1	TRBJ2-1	TGTGCCAGCAGGCAACAGGGGAGCAATGAGCAGTTCTTC	CASRQQGSNEQFF
NA	TRBV5-1	TRBD2	TRBJ2-4	TGCGCCAGCAGCGGACCGGGACTAGACCATCAGTACTTC	CASSGPGLDHQYF
few	TRBV27	NA	TRBJ1-2	TGTGCCAGCAGTTTCTTAGGGGGATCTAACTATGGCTACACCTTC	CASSFLGGSNYGYTF
NA	TRBV4-2	NA	TRBJ1-2	TGTGCCAGCAGCCAAGAGACTCAAGGGGCCTATGGCTACACCTTC	CASSQETQGAYGYTF
NA	TRBV9	TRBD2	TRBJ2-7	TGTGCCAGCAGCCCCCAACTAGCGGGGACACCCTACGAGCAGTACTTC	CASSPQLAGTPYEQYF
NA	TRBV5-1	TRBD1	TRBJ2-5	TGCGCCAGCAGCTTGATGACAGGGAATCAAGAGACCCAGTACTTC	CASSLMTGNQETQYF
NA	TRBV7-8	NA	TRBJ2-6	TGTGCCGTAAGAGCCGGTTCGTCTGGGGCCAACGTCCTGACTTTC	CAVRAGSSGANVLTF
NA	TRBV29-1	NA	TRBJ2-6	TGCAGCTTTAGGGACTTATCGTCTGGGGCCAACGTCCTGACTTTC	CSFRDLSSGANVLTF
NA	TRBV28	TRBD1	TRBJ1-1	TGTGCCAGCCTGCCTTGGTGGGACAGGGGCCCCTACACTGAAGCTTTCTTT	CASLPWWDRGPYTEAFF
few	TRBV10-2	NA	TRBJ1-2	TGCGCCAGCAGTGAGCACTATCTTACAAGATTTGCAAACTATGGCTACACCTTC	CASSEHYLTRFANYGYTF
NA	TRBV27	NA	TRBJ1-1	TGTGCCAGCAGTTTTAGAACGAGGGGGACTGAAGCTTTCTTT	CASSFRTRGTEAFF
NA	TRBV1	NA	TRBJ1-6	TGCACCAGCAGCCAATTGGGAAAGGGAGGCTCACCCCTCCACTTT	CTSSQLGKGGSPLHF
NA	TRBV6-1	TRBD2	TRBJ2-1	TGTGCCAGCAGTGAAGGGCGGGGGGGCCTCGATGAGCAGTTCTTC	CASSEGRGGLDEQFF
NA	TRBV11-2	TRBD2	TRBJ2-5	TGTGCCAGCAGCTTAGAGGGGACTAGCGGGGGAGCCGGGGGGCTGGAGACCCAGTACTTC	CASSLEGTSGGAGGLETQYF
NA	TRBV7-9	TRBD1	TRBJ1-2	TGTGCCAGCAGCTCCATCGGGACAGGGGATGGCTACACCTTC	CASSSIGTGDGYTF
once	TRBV5-1	TRBD2	TRBJ2-3	TGCGCCAGCAGCGTCGGACTAGCGGAGTTCACAGATACGCAGTATTTT	CASSVGLAEFTDTQYF
few	TRBV13	TRBD2	TRBJ2-3	TGTGCCAGCGAGAGACTAGCGGGACCCGATACGCAGTATTTT	CASERLAGPDTQYF
NA	TRBV4-2	NA	TRBJ1-4	TGTGCCAGCAGCCAGAATGGGGGGAGGGCAACTAATGAAAAACTGTTTTTT	CASSQNGGRATNEKLFF
few	TRBV3-1/TRBV3-2	NA	TRBJ1-2	TGTGCCAGCAGCTTTGGGACACCCCATGGCTACACCTTC	CASSFGTPHGYTF
NA	TRBV4-1	NA	TRBJ2-7	TGCGCCAGCAGCCAAGGCGAAAGAGGGAAGGGGCAGTACTTC	CASSQGERGKGQYF
NA	TRBV3-1/TRBV3-2	NA	TRBJ1-1	TGTGCCAGCAGCCAAGACCCTGCGACACACACTGGGACTGAAGCTTTCTTT	CASSQDPATHTGTEAFF
NA	TRBV6-5	NA	TRBJ2-7	TGTGCCAGCAGTCTCGGTAGTCAGCAGTACTTC	CASSLGSQQYF
NA	TRBV5-5	NA	TRBJ2-1	TGTGCCAGCAGAAGTGGGGGGATCTACAATGAGCAGTTCTTC	CASRSGGIYNEQFF
NA	TRBV28	NA	TRBJ1-4	TGTGCCAGCAGTGGGACAAAAGTCGAAAAACTGTTTTTT	CASSGTKVEKLFF
NA	TRBV11-2	NA	TRBJ2-1	TGTGCCGGAGGGGAGAGCTACTACAATGAGCAGTTCTTC	CAGGESYYNEQFF
NA	TRBV18	TRBD1	TRBJ2-3	TGTGCCAGCTCACTATTTCCTACAGGGGACACAGATACGCAGTATTTT	CASSLFPTGDTDTQYF
once	TRBV6-6	TRBD1	TRBJ2-7	TGTGCCAGCAGTTACATGACAGGGTCCTACGAGCAGTACTTC	CASSYMTGSYEQYF
NA	TRBV5-1	TRBD2	TRBJ2-1	TGCGCCAGCAGCAGAGCCGGGACTAGCGGGGCTTACAATGAGCAGTTCTTC	CASSRAGTSGAYNEQFF
once	TRBV6-6	TRBD1	TRBJ1-2	TGTGCCAGCAGTTTCTACGAGGGACAGGAAAACTATGGCTACACCTTC	CASSFYEGQENYGYTF
NA	TRBV7-7	TRBD1	TRBJ2-5	TGTGCCAGCAGCCTTGGGACAGGAAGGGAGCAAGAGACCCAGTACTTC	CASSLGTGREQETQYF
NA	TRBV3-1/TRBV3-2	TRBD2	TRBJ2-7	TGTGCCAGCAGCCCCCGTAGTAGCGGGGGGTATTACGAGCAGTACTTC	CASSPRSSGGYYEQYF
NA	TRBV7-2	NA	TRBJ1-5	TGTGCCAGCAGCTTAAATAGTTTTGGCAATCAGCCCCAGCATTTT	CASSLNSFGNQPQHF
NA	TRBV7-9	NA	TRBJ1-1	TGTGCCAGCAGTAAAGAGCTTATCTACACTGAAGCTTTCTTT	CASSKELIYTEAFF
NA	TRBV18	NA	TRBJ1-1	TGTGCCAGCTCACCGAATATAGGAGAGACTGAAGCTTTCTTT	CASSPNIGETEAFF
NA	TRBV19	TRBD2	TRBJ2-7	TGTGCCAGTAGTTCGACTAGCACCACTTACGAGCAGTACTTC	CASSSTSTTYEQYF
once	TRBV28	NA	TRBJ1-1	TGTGCCAGCAGTCCGATGGGGCTGGGGAACACTGAAGCTTTCTTT	CASSPMGLGNTEAFF
few	TRBV9	TRBD2	TRBJ2-6	TGTGCCAGCAGCGTAGTGGGACTAGCGGGGGCGGTTGGGGCCAACGTCCTGACTTTC	CASSVVGLAGAVGANVLTF
NA	TRBV3-1/TRBV3-2	NA	TRBJ1-6	TGTGCCAGCAGCCCACGGACGGGAGATAATTCACCCCTCCACTTT	CASSPRTGDNSPLHF
NA	TRBV10-3	TRBD1	TRBJ1-4	TGTGCCGCGGGTCGACAGGGGGGGATCGGGAATGAAAAACTGTTTTTT	CAAGRQGGIGNEKLFF
NA	TRBV7-3	TRBD2	TRBJ2-1	TGTGCCAGCAGCTCACTAGCGGGAGGTGAGCAGTTCTTC	CASSSLAGGEQFF
once	TRBV28	TRBD2	TRBJ2-7	TGTGCCAGCAGACCCCCACTAGCGAACGGCGAGCAGTACTTC	CASRPPLANGEQYF
NA	TRBV7-2	NA	TRBJ2-3	TGTGCCAGCAGCTTAGGCGGTTTGGATACGCAGTATTTT	CASSLGGLDTQYF
NA	TRBV7-3	NA	TRBJ2-2	TGTGCCAGCAGCTTAGACAGCACCGGGGAGCTGTTTTTT	CASSLDSTGELFF
NA	TRBV5-4	TRBD2	TRBJ2-5	TGTGCCAGCAGCTTAAGAGCGGGGGAAGAGACCCAGTACTTC	CASSLRAGEETQYF
NA	TRBV10-3	NA	TRBJ1-6	TGTGCCATCAGTGAGTTCGCAGGGCCAGATTCACCCCTCCACTTT	CAISEFAGPDSPLHF
once	TRBV28	NA	TRBJ1-5	TGTGCCAGCAGTGCCGGTCAGGGGTACAATCAGCCCCAGCATTTT	CASSAGQGYNQPQHF
NA	TRBV5-6	NA	TRBJ2-7	TGTGCCAGCAGCTTGGCAGGTTCCTACGAGCAGTACTTC	CASSLAGSYEQYF